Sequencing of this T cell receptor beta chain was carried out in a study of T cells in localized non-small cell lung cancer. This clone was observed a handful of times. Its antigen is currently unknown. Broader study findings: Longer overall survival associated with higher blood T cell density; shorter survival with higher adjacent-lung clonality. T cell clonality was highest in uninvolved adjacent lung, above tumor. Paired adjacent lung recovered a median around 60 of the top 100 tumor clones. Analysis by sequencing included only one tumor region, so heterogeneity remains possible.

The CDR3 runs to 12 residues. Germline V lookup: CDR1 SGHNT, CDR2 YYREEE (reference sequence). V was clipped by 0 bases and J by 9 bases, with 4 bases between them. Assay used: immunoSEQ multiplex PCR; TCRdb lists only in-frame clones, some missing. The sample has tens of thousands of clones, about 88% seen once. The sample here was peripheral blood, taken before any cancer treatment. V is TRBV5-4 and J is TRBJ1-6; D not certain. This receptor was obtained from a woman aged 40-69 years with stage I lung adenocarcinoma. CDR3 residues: CASSLDVSPLHF. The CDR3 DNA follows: TGTGCCAGCAGCTTGGACGTTTCACCCCTCCACTTT.